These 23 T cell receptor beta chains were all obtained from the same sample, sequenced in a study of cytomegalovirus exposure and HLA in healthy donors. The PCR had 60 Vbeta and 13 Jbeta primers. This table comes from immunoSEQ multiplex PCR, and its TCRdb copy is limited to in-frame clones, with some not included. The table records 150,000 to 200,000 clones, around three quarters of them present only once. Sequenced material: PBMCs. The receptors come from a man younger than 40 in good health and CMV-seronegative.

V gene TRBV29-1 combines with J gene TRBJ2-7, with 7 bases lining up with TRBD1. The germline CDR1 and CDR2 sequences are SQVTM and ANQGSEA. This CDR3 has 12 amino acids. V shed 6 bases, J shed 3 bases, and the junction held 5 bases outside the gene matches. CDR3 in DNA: TGCAGCGTCCCGGGACAGTACTACGAGCAGTACTTC. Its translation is CSVPGQYYEQYF.

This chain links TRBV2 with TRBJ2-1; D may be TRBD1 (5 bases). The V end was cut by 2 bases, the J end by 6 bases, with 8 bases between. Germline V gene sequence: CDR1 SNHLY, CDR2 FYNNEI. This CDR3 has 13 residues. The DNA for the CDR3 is TGTGCCAGCAGTGAAAAGGGGTCCAATGAGCAGTTCTTC. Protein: CASSEKGSNEQFF.

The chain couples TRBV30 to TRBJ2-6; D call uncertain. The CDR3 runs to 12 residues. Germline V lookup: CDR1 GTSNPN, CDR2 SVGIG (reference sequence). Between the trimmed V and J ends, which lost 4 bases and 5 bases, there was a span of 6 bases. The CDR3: CAWTSRANVLTF. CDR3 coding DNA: TGTGCCTGGACCTCCCGGGCCAACGTCCTGACTTTC.

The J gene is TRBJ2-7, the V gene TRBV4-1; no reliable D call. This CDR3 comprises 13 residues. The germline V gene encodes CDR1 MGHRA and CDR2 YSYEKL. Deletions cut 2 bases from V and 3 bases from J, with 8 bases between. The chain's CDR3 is CASSQLSYYEQYF. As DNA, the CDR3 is TGCGCCAGCAGCCAACTTTCTTACTACGAGCAGTACTTC.

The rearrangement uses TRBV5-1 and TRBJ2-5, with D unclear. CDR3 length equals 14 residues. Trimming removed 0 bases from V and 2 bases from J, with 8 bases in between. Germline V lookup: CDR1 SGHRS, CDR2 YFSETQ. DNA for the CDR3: TGCGCCAGCAGCTTGGAGCTTCGACAAGAGACCCAGTACTTC. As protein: CASSLELRQETQYF.

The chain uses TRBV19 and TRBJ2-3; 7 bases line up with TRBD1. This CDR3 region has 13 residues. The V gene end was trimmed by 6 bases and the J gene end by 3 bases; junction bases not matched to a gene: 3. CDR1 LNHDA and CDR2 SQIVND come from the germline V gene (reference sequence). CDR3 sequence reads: CASSKTGTDTQYF. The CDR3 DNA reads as TGTGCCAGTAGCAAGACAGGGACAGATACGCAGTATTTT.

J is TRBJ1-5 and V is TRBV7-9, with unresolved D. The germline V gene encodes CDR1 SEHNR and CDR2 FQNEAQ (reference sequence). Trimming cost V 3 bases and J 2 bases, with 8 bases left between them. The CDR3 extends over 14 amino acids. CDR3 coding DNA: TGTGCCAGCAGCTTGGCGGTGGGCAATCAGCCCCAGCATTTT. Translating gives CASSLAVGNQPQHF.

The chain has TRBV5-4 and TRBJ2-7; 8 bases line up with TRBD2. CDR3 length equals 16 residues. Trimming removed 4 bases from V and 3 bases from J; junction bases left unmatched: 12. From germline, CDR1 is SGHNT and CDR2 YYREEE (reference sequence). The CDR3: CASSARRAGVIYEQYF. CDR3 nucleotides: TGTGCCAGCAGCGCCCGACGAGCGGGAGTGATCTACGAGCAGTACTTC.

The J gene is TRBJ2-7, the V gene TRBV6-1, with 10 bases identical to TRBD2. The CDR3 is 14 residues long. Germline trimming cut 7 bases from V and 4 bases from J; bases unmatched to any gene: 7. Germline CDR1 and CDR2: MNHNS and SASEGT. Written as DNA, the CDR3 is TGTGCCAGCAAAGCAAGTAGCGGGAGGTACGAGCAGTACTTC. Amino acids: CASKASSGRYEQYF.

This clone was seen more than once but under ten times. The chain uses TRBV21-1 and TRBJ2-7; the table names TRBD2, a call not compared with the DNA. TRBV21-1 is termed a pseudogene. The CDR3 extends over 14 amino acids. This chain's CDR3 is CASSIGRQSYEQYF. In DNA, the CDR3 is TGTGCCAGCAGCATCGGGAGGCAAAGCTACGAGCAGTACTTC.

The CDR3 protein is CASTTRTSGGQETQYF. The CDR3 DNA reads TGTGCCAGCACTACTCGGACTAGCGGGGGTCAAGAGACCCAGTACTTC. The genes are TRBV5-6 and TRBJ2-5, with 13 bases that match TRBD2. In germline, CDR1 is SGHDT, CDR2 YYEEEE. The CDR3 loop spans 16 amino acids. V dropped 6 bases and J dropped 2; count of bases not matched to a gene: 7.

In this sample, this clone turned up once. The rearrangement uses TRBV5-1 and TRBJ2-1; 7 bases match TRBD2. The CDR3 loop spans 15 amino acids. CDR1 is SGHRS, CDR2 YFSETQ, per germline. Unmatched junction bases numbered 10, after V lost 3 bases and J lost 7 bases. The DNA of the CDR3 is TGCGCCAGCAGCTCCCAAACTAGCGCCAGAAATGAGCAGTTCTTC. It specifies CASSSQTSARNEQFF. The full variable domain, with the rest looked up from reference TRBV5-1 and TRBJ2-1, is KAGVTQTPRYLIKTRGQQVTLSCSPISGHRSVSWYQQTPGQGLQFLFEYFSETQRNKGNFPGRFSGRQFSNSRSEMNVSTLELGDSALYLCASSSQTSARNEQFFGPGTRLTVL.

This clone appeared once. CDR3 nucleotide sequence: TGTGCCAGCAGTCCGTGGACAGGGTCTGGAAACACCATATATTTT. This encodes CASSPWTGSGNTIYF. This chain joins TRBV6-5 and TRBJ1-3; TRBD1 agrees at 8 bases. V lost 5 bases and J lost 1; bases outside the gene matches: 4. The length of the CDR3 is 15 residues. From germline, CDR1 is MNHEY and CDR2 SVGAGI.

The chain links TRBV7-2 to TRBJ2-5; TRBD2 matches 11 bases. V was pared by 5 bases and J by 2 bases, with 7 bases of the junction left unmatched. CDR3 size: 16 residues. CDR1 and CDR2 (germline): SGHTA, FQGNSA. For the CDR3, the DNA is TGTGCCAGCAGCCCAGGGACTAGCGGCCGACAAGAGACCCAGTACTTC. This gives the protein CASSPGTSGRQETQYF.

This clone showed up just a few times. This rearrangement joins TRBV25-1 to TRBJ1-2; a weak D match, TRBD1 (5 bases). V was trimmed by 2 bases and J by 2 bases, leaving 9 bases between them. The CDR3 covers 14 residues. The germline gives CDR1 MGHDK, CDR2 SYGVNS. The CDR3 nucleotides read TGTGCCAGCAGTGAAAAGGGGAGGAACTATGGCTACACCTTC. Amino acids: CASSEKGRNYGYTF.

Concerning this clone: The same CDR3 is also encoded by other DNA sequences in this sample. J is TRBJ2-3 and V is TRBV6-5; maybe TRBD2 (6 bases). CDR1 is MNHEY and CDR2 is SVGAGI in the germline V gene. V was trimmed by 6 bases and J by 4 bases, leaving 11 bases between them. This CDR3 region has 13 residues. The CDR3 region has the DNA TGTGCCAGCAGGCCCCCGGGAGCAGATACGCAGTATTTT. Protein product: CASRPPGADTQYF.

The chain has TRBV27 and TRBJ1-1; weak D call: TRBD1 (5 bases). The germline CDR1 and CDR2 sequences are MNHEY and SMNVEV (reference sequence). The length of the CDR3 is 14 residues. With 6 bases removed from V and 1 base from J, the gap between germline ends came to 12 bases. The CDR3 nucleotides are TGTGCCAGCAGAATTCAGGGTCAGAACACTGAAGCTTTCTTT. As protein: CASRIQGQNTEAFF.

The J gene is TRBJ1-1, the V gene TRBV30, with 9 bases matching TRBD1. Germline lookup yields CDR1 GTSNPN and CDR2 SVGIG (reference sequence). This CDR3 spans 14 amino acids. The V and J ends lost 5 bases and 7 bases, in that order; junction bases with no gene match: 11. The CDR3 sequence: CAWGQGFRRDEAFF. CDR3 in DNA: TGTGCCTGGGGACAGGGGTTCCGTAGAGATGAAGCTTTCTTT.

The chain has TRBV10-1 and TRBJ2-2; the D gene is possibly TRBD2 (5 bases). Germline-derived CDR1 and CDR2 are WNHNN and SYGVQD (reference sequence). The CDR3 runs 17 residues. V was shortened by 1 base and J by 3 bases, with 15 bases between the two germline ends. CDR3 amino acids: CASSEFPIAGDTGELFF. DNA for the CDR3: TGCGCCAGCAGTGAGTTCCCAATCGCCGGGGACACCGGGGAGCTGTTTTTT.

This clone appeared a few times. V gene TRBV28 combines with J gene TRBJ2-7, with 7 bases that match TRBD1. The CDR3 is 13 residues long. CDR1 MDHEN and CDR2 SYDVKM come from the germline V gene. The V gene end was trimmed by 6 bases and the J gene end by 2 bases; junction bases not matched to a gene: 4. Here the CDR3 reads CASRRTGTYEQYF. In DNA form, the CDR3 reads TGTGCCAGCAGAAGGACAGGAACCTACGAGCAGTACTTC. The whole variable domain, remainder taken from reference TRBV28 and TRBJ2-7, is DVKVTQSSRYLVKRTGEKVFLECVQDMDHENMFWYRQDPGLGLRLIYFSYDVKMKEKGDIPEGYSVSREKKERFSLILESASTNQTSMYLCASRRTGTYEQYFGPGTRLTVT.

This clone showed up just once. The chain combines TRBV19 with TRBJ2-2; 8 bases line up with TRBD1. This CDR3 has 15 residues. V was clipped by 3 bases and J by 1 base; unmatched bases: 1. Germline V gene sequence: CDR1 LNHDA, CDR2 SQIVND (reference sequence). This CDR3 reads CASSMDRENTGELFF. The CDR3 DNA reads TGTGCCAGTAGTATGGACAGGGAGAACACCGGGGAGCTGTTTTTT. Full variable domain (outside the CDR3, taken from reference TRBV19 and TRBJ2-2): DGGITQSPKYLFRKEGQNVTLSCEQNLNHDAMYWYRQDPGQGLRLIYYSQIVNDFQKGDIAEGYSVSREKKESFPLTVTSAQKNPTAFYLCASSMDRENTGELFFGEGSRLTVL.

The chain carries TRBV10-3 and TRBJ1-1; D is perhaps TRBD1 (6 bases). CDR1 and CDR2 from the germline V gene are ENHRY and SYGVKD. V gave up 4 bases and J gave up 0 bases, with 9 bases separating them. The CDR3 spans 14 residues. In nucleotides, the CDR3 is TGTGCCATCAGTGGGGGACATGTGAACACTGAAGCTTTCTTT. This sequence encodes CAISGGHVNTEAFF.

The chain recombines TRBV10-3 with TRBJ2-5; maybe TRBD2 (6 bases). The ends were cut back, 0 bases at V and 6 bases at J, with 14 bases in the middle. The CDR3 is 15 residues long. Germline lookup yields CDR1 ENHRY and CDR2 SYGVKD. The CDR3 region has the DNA TGTGCCATCAGTGAGTCGACTCGGGGGTTAAAGACCCAGTACTTC. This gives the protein CAISESTRGLKTQYF.